This is a list of T cell receptor beta chains from one sample in a study of cytomegalovirus exposure and HLA in healthy donors. Sequencing was performed with immunoSEQ multiplex PCR; in TCRdb, only in-frame clones are kept and a portion is missing. The data contain under 100,000 clones, more than 60% of them singletons. The material sequenced was PBMCs. These receptors originate from a human donor in good health. The CDR3 runs from the conserved cysteine through the conserved F or W. Fields, in order: D gene, clone size, V gene, J gene, CDR3 protein, CDR3 DNA. D genes are given only for firm matches. Only some rows state a clone size, as once, few, many or a class for expanded clones.

>TRBD1|few|TRBV6-5|TRBJ1-3
CASSWSGQGGNTIYF
TGTGCCAGCAGTTGGTCCGGACAGGGTGGAAACACCATATATTTT
>TRBD1|.|TRBV6-5|TRBJ1-5
CASRRDRTSREPQHF
TGTGCCAGCAGACGGGACAGGACATCGAGGGAGCCCCAGCATTTT
>.|.|TRBV28|TRBJ2-7
CASSLLAVTYEQYF
TGTGCCAGCAGTTTACTGGCCGTAACCTACGAGCAGTACTTC
>TRBD1|.|TRBV5-1|TRBJ1-1
CASSVGGQPVLAFF
TGCGCCAGCAGCGTCGGGGGACAGCCAGTCTTGGCTTTCTTT
>.|once|TRBV30|TRBJ1-3
CACRLSSGNTIYF
TGTGCCTGCCGTCTAAGCTCTGGAAACACCATATATTTT
>.|.|TRBV5-1|TRBJ1-1
CASSLSGRGDTEAFF
TGCGCCAGCAGCTTGTCGGGCAGGGGTGACACTGAAGCTTTCTTT
>.|.|TRBV7-9|TRBJ1-1
CSSSSTSTEAFF
TGTTCCAGCAGCTCGACATCAACTGAAGCTTTCTTT
>.|once|TRBV28|TRBJ2-5
CASRRAQETQYF
TGTGCCAGCAGGAGGGCCCAAGAGACCCAGTACTTC
>.|.|TRBV2|TRBJ1-2
CASTSDRTNYGYPF
TGTGCCAGCACCTCAGACAGAACTAACTATGGCTACCCCTTC
>.|.|TRBV7-9|TRBJ1-2
CASSLFSFVSGGSPGYTF
TGTGCCAGCAGCTTATTCTCTTTTGTAAGCGGGGGCAGTCCTGGCTACACCTTC
>TRBD1|.|TRBV19|TRBJ2-7
CASGTGQTYEQYF
TGTGCCAGTGGGACAGGGCAAACCTACGAGCAGTACTTC
>.|few|TRBV19|TRBJ2-2
CASKGVDTTGELFF
TGTGCCAGTAAAGGTGTGGACACCACCGGGGAGCTGTTTTTT
>TRBD2|many|TRBV6-6|TRBJ2-1
CASSRLAGGAYNEQFF
TGTGCCAGCAGCAGACTAGCGGGAGGCGCCTACAATGAGCAGTTCTTC
>.|few|TRBV5-6|TRBJ2-7
CASSPRRGRIPYEQYF
TGTGCCAGCAGCCCCAGGCGGGGACGGATCCCCTACGAGCAGTACTTC
>TRBD1|.|TRBV11-2|TRBJ2-2
CASSLFRTGVTGELFF
TGTGCCAGCAGCTTATTCAGGACAGGGGTTACCGGGGAGCTGTTTTTT
>TRBD1|.|TRBV10-3|TRBJ2-2
CAMGDRGYGELFF
TGTGCCATGGGGGACAGGGGGTACGGGGAGCTGTTTTTT
>.|.|TRBV7-2|TRBJ1-2
CASSLGGYGYTF
TGTGCCAGCAGCTTAGGAGGGTATGGCTACACCTTC
>.|.|TRBV25-1|TRBJ1-1
CASSEYGKEGTAFF
TGTGCCAGCAGTGAATACGGTAAGGAGGGTACAGCTTTCTTT
>.|once|TRBV11-2|TRBJ2-5
CASSLGSQETQYF
TGTGCCAGCAGCTTAGGCAGCCAAGAGACCCAGTACTTC
>TRBD1|.|TRBV10-3|TRBJ1-3
CAISAWTGNGNTIYF
TGTGCCATCAGTGCATGGACAGGGAACGGAAACACCATATATTTT
>.|.|TRBV30|TRBJ2-7
CAWRLLRYEQYF
TGTGCCTGGAGGTTGCTACGTTACGAGCAGTACTTC
>.|.|TRBV7-9|TRBJ1-1
CASSSSGVERTEAFF
TGTGCCAGCAGCTCAAGTGGGGTGGAGCGGACTGAAGCTTTCTTT
>.|once|TRBV14|TRBJ2-5
CASSPPSVETQYF
TGTGCCAGCAGCCCCCCTAGCGTTGAGACCCAGTACTTC
>TRBD1|.|TRBV5-1|TRBJ2-7
CASSWVGTGVYEQYF
TGCGCCAGCAGCTGGGTCGGGACAGGGGTCTACGAGCAGTACTTC
>.|.|TRBV7-6|TRBJ2-1
CASSLAVAGTGSYNEQFF
TGTGCCAGCAGCTTAGCCGTAGCGGGGACAGGGTCCTACAATGAGCAGTTCTTC
>.|.|TRBV7-9|TRBJ2-5
CASSLNGETQYF
TGTGCCAGCAGCTTAAACGGAGAGACCCAGTACTTC
>.|.|TRBV10-1|TRBJ2-1
CASSELSRNEQFF
TGCGCCAGCAGTGAGTTGAGCCGAAATGAGCAGTTCTTC
>.|.|TRBV10-3|TRBJ1-3
CAISMAGGAGGNTIYF
TGTGCCATCAGCATGGCGGGCGGGGCTGGTGGAAACACCATATATTTT
>TRBD2|.|TRBV11-2|TRBJ2-2
CASSRPGLASGELFF
TGTGCCAGCAGCCGGCCGGGACTAGCGTCCGGGGAGCTGTTTTTT
>TRBD1|.|TRBV18|TRBJ1-1
CASSPDRGAEAFF
TGTGCCAGCTCACCGGACAGGGGCGCAGAAGCTTTCTTT
>.|.|TRBV29-1|TRBJ2-7
CSVGHISYEQYF
TGCAGCGTTGGCCACATATCCTACGAGCAGTACTTC
>.|.|TRBV5-6|TRBJ2-2
CASSLWASTTGELFF
TGTGCCAGCAGCTTGTGGGCATCAACGACCGGGGAGCTGTTTTTT
>TRBD1|.|TRBV5-1|TRBJ1-2
CASSLGDRAYGYTF
TGCGCCAGCAGCTTGGGGGACAGGGCCTATGGCTACACCTTC
>.|.|TRBV6-5|TRBJ1-2
CASRRTYSDYGYTF
TGTGCCAGCAGGAGAACGTACAGTGACTATGGCTACACCTTC
>TRBD2|.|TRBV7-9|TRBJ2-7
CASSPVRLAASYEQYF
TGTGCCAGCAGCCCCGTGCGCCTAGCGGCTTCCTACGAGCAGTACTTC
>.|.|TRBV6-1|TRBJ1-1
CASSEGFAGSVAFF
TGTGCCAGCAGTGAAGGGTTTGCGGGTTCAGTAGCTTTCTTT
>.|.|TRBV5-1|TRBJ2-3
CASSLTDTQYF
TGCGCCAGCTCCCTCACAGATACGCAGTATTTT
>.|once|TRBV18|TRBJ1-3
CASSSTDVSGNTIYF
TGTGCCAGCTCATCGACAGACGTCTCTGGAAACACCATATATTTT
>TRBD2|.|TRBV2|TRBJ2-1
CASRAMASGSNEQFF
TGTGCCAGCAGGGCTATGGCTAGCGGGAGCAATGAGCAGTTCTTC
>.|once|TRBV2|TRBJ2-5
CASRERTAQETQYF
TGTGCCAGCAGAGAGAGGACAGCCCAAGAGACCCAGTACTTC
>.|.|TRBV30|TRBJ2-2
CAWRSTSNTGELFF
TGTGCCTGGCGTAGCACTTCGAACACCGGGGAGCTGTTTTTT